This T cell receptor beta chain originates from a study of shared clonotypes between healthy human individuals. Profiling relied on immunoSEQ multiplex PCR, and the TCRdb table lists in-frame clones only, not all of them. This table has 2 million to 2.5 million clones, almost 96% appearing once. This CDR3 contains 15 residues. V shed 4 bases, J shed 5 bases, and the junction held 6 bases outside the gene matches. Germline V gene data show CDR1 as MDHEN and CDR2 as SYDVKM. The specimen was naive CD4+ T cells sorted from blood. Subset of the sample: CD45RA+ positively selected. The clonotype was recovered from a man aged 18-30 years in good health. The rearrangement joins TRBV28 to TRBJ2-2; the match to TRBD2 covers 8 bases. The CDR3 here is CASSSPGGGTGELFF. CDR3 nucleotide sequence: TGTGCCAGCAGTTCCCCCGGGGGGGGAACCGGGGAGCTGTTTTTT. The whole variable domain, remainder taken from reference TRBV28 and TRBJ2-2, is DVKVTQSSRYLVKRTGEKVFLECVQDMDHENMFWYRQDPGLGLRLIYFSYDVKMKEKGDIPEGYSVSREKKERFSLILESASTNQTSMYLCASSSPGGGTGELFFGEGSRLTVL.